The 15 T cell receptor beta chains below all came from one sample that was sequenced in a study of CD8+ T cells in alopecia areata (dated by TCRdb to 2016 to 2019). Taken with the paper, the label for time point translates to: baseline before oral tofacitinib. The library relied on the immunoSEQ multiplex PCR assay. To provide template for TCR sequencing, every sample had RNA extracted and reverse transcribed into cDNA. Drawn from immuneACCESS, this table holds only the in-frame rearrangements with V and J called that TCRdb kept. Clones are partly lost; checked studies trace under half to an unresolved V gene and leave the rest unexplained. The sample contains around 140,000 clones, around 87% of them found a single time. Together, the top ten hold approximately 16% of the sample. The starting material was CD8+ T cells sorted from blood, obtained at week 0. The receptors were gathered from a human donor with alopecia areata.

The sample holds a few counts of this clone. V gene TRBV7-9 combines with J gene TRBJ2-1; 11 nucleotides line up with TRBD2. J gave up 8 bases and V 4 bases, and 10 bases lay outside the gene matches. Germline V gene sequence: CDR1 SEHNR, CDR2 FQNEAQ (reference sequence). This CDR3 is built from 16 residues. The CDR3: CASSSFTSGSMDEQFF. In DNA, the CDR3 is TGTGCCAGCAGCTCATTCACTAGCGGGAGTATGGATGAGCAGTTCTTC.

The J gene is TRBJ2-7, the V gene TRBV27; TRBD1 agrees at 7 bases. Germline V CDR1 and CDR2: MNHEY, SMNVEV (reference sequence). The CDR3 spans 15 residues. With V trimmed by 2 bases and J by 3 bases, 7 bases remained unmatched. The DNA for the CDR3 is TGTGCCAGCAGTTTAGATGGGACAGATTTCTACGAGCAGTACTTC. This gives the protein CASSLDGTDFYEQYF.

CDR3 region: CASSSSTGGATEAFF. CDR3 nucleotides: TGTGCCAGCAGTTCCTCGACAGGGGGTGCCACTGAAGCTTTCTTT. This chain connects TRBV27 to TRBJ1-1; TRBD1 matches 9 bases. In germline, CDR1 is MNHEY, CDR2 SMNVEV (reference sequence). V was clipped by 4 bases and J by 4 bases; unmatched bases: 7. The CDR3 has 15 residues.

The V call is TRBV19, the J call TRBJ2-1; the match to TRBD2 covers 8 bases. This CDR3 region has 15 residues. Germline V CDR1 and CDR2: LNHDA, SQIVND (reference sequence). V lost 4 bases to trimming and J lost 8 bases; unmatched junction nucleotides: 10. The CDR3 spells CASSTGTSSLDEQFF. For the CDR3, the DNA is TGTGCCAGTAGTACCGGGACTAGTTCTTTAGATGAGCAGTTCTTC.

This clone was picked up one time. The V call is TRBV29-1, the J call TRBJ1-1; D not certain. Germline assignment: CDR1 SQVTM and CDR2 ANQGSEA. The V and J ends lost 5 bases and 6 bases respectively, with 7 bases between them. The CDR3 is 10 residues long. The CDR3 reads CSVTSPEAFF. DNA for the CDR3: TGCAGCGTTACCTCCCCTGAAGCTTTCTTT.

The rearrangement links TRBV6-5 to TRBJ1-2, with D perhaps matching TRBD1 (5 bases). The CDR3 consists of 15 residues. Germline lookup yields CDR1 MNHEY and CDR2 SVGAGI. The V gene lost 3 bases and the J gene lost 1 base, with 12 bases spanning the gap. CDR3 sequence: CASSYQGQSNYGYTF. CDR3 nucleotide sequence: TGTGCCAGCAGTTATCAGGGCCAAAGTAACTATGGCTACACCTTC.

The chain carries TRBV20-1 and TRBJ2-1, with D possibly TRBD2 on 6 matching bases. This CDR3 is built from 10 residues. With 5 bases removed from V and 9 bases from J, the gap between germline ends came to 8 bases. Germline CDR1 is DFQATT and CDR2 is SNEGSKA (reference sequence). CDR3 nucleotide sequence: TGCAGTGCTGAGGAGGGTGAGCAGTTCTTC. Amino acids: CSAEEGEQFF.

This clone has just one count. The chain couples TRBV29-1 to TRBJ2-5; TRBD1 matches at 8 bases. Gene TRBJ2-7 matches the end of the DNA better, so the J call may be wrong. Germline values: CDR1 SQVTM, CDR2 ANQGSEA. The CDR3 runs to 11 residues. The CDR3 DNA is TGCAGCATTAGAACAGGGGGCGAGCAGTACTTC. Amino acids: CSIRTGGEQYF.

This clone was counted a few times. The chain links TRBV27 to TRBJ2-7; 7 nucleotides align to TRBD2. Germline lookup yields CDR1 MNHEY and CDR2 SMNVEV (reference sequence). The CDR3 has 15 amino acids. V lost 5 bases to trimming and J lost 3 bases; unmatched junction nucleotides: 10. The CDR3 loop reads CASSKLASNFYEQYF. The CDR3 bases are TGTGCCAGCAGTAAACTAGCGTCCAACTTCTACGAGCAGTACTTC.

This sequence joins TRBV5-1 and TRBJ1-1; 8 positions match TRBD1. Losses at the gene ends were 3 bases for V and 1 base for J; bases not matched to a gene: 5. Germline V gene lookup returns CDR1 SGHRS and CDR2 YFSETQ. This CDR3 has 15 amino acids. The CDR3 region has the DNA TGCGCCAGCAGCTACCCGGACAGGGAGAACACTGAAGCTTTCTTT. The encoded protein is CASSYPDRENTEAFF.

This rearrangement joins TRBV9 to TRBJ2-1, with D possibly TRBD2 on 6 matching bases. Per germline, CDR1 SGDLS and CDR2 YYNGEE. The CDR3 contains 20 residues. With 4 bases removed from V and 0 bases from J, the gap between germline ends came to 26 bases. CDR3 in amino acids: CASSLRVQMEGQSSYNEQFF. The CDR3 DNA follows: TGTGCCAGCAGCTTACGGGTCCAGATGGAGGGCCAAAGCTCCTACAATGAGCAGTTCTTC.

The J gene is TRBJ2-7, the V gene TRBV29-1, with a possible D match to TRBD2 (5 bases). Germline CDR1 is SQVTM and CDR2 is ANQGSEA. Trimming took 3 bases from V and 3 from J, leaving 9 bases between them. There are 12 residues in the CDR3. The CDR3 coding sequence is TGCAGCGTTGACTCGGGGAGCTACGAGCAGTACTTC. This codes for CSVDSGSYEQYF.

The chain uses TRBV29-1 and TRBJ1-2; 9 positions match TRBD1. J gave up 5 bases and V 3 bases, and 10 bases lay outside the gene matches. Per the germline V gene, CDR1 is SQVTM and CDR2 is ANQGSEA. The CDR3 is made up of 15 amino acids. The CDR3 is CSVDLTTGGEYGYTF. The CDR3 bases are TGCAGCGTTGATCTAACCACAGGGGGCGAATATGGCTACACCTTC.

V gene TRBV19 combines with J gene TRBJ2-1; perhaps TRBD2 as D (5 bases). The CDR3 runs 15 residues. Trimming took 2 bases from V and 6 from J, leaving 14 bases between them. Germline CDR1 reads LNHDA; CDR2 reads SQIVND (reference sequence). CDR3 amino acids: CASSITGFPTNEQFF. CDR3 coding DNA: TGTGCCAGTAGTATAACGGGGTTCCCGACCAATGAGCAGTTCTTC.

The V call is TRBV2, the J call TRBJ2-7; D is possibly TRBD1 (5 bases). Trimming shortened V by 7 bases and J by 3 bases, and 10 bases separated the two germline ends. CDR1 is SNHLY, CDR2 FYNNEI, per germline. The CDR3 loop spans 12 amino acids. CDR3 amino acids: CASIAGYYEQYF. The CDR3 nucleotides read TGTGCCAGCATCGCAGGGTACTACGAGCAGTACTTC.